This entry lists 9 T cell receptor beta chains sequenced from one sample in a study of technical replicates of blood from a handful of donors (dated by TCRdb to between 2016 and 2019). The library was generated by the immunoSEQ multiplex PCR assay. Not all clones reach the TCRdb copy of this immuneACCESS table, which keeps in-frame sequences only. Checked studies attribute under half of the gap to unresolved V genes and leave the rest unexplained. This sample has about 84,000 clones in its table, and 95% to 98% of those were observed once. The ten largest clones represent 0.15% to 0.2% of the sample. Sequenced sample: T cells isolated from PBMCs. The receptors shown here come from a human donor in good health.

This chain uses TRBV6-5 with TRBJ2-4, with D tentatively TRBD1 (6 bases). V was clipped by 0 bases and J by 0 bases, with 9 bases between them. The CDR3 contains 16 residues. Germline loops: CDR1 MNHEY, CDR2 SVGAGI. The CDR3: CASSYSDSLAKNIQYF. The CDR3 region has the DNA TGTGCCAGCAGTTACTCGGACAGTCTAGCCAAAAACATTCAGTACTTC.

The chain recombines TRBV7-2 with TRBJ1-6, with 10 nucleotides matching TRBD1. V trimming: 0 bases; J trimming: 12 bases; junction bases outside the gene matches: 5. The CDR3 spans 15 residues. Germline V gene lookup returns CDR1 SGHTA and CDR2 FQGNSA. The CDR3 is CASSLAGTGVIPLHF. The CDR3 DNA follows: TGTGCCAGCAGCTTAGCAGGGACAGGGGTGATACCCCTCCACTTT.

The chain is built from TRBV5-1 and TRBJ1-1; TRBD1 is a possible D gene (6 bases). Germline V CDR1 and CDR2: SGHRS, YFSETQ. The CDR3 is 18 amino acids. V shed 0 bases and J shed 1 base, with 19 bases lying between them. CDR3 bases: TGCGCCAGCAGCTTGGTCCCAGACCTACAGGGAAGGAACACTGAAGCTTTCTTT. As protein: CASSLVPDLQGRNTEAFF.

The rearrangement links TRBV11-2 to TRBJ1-2; the match to TRBD1 covers 7 bases. After removal of 5 bases from V and 2 bases from J, the junction contained 5 bases not matched to a gene. This CDR3 has 14 amino acids. Germline assignment: CDR1 SGHAT and CDR2 FQNNGV. CDR3 sequence reads: CASSAGTANYGYTF. The DNA of the CDR3 is TGTGCCAGCAGCGCCGGGACAGCGAACTATGGCTACACCTTC.

This chain links TRBV13 with TRBJ2-5, with TRBD1 as a possible D gene (5 bases). CDR1 PRHDT and CDR2 FYEKMQ come from the germline V gene (reference sequence). This CDR3 spans 13 amino acids. V lost 3 bases, J lost 2 bases, and 7 bases lay in between. The CDR3 region has the DNA TGTGCCAGCAGCTTGGGGCAGCAAGAGACCCAGTACTTC. Amino acid sequence: CASSLGQQETQYF.

This chain uses TRBV19 with TRBJ1-5, with 11 bases matching TRBD1. After removal of 3 bases from V and 4 bases from J, the junction contained 8 bases not matched to a gene. Germline CDR1 LNHDA, CDR2 SQIVND (reference sequence). This CDR3 has 17 residues. CDR3 in DNA: TGTGCCAGTAGTATTGGTCCGGGACAGGGGGGAAATCAGCCCCAGCATTTT. This encodes CASSIGPGQGGNQPQHF.

This chain connects TRBV6-5 to TRBJ1-2; D is ambiguous. This CDR3 spans 13 amino acids. V dropped 4 bases and J dropped 5 bases, with 11 bases sitting between them. CDR1 and CDR2 from the germline V gene are MNHEY and SVGAGI. This CDR3 reads CASSWRLNYGYTF. CDR3 DNA sequence: TGTGCCAGCAGTTGGAGACTAAATTATGGCTACACCTTC.

The table lists this clone with a count of one. Germline is not matched at one junction end, which may reflect a read error. The rearrangement joins TRBV7-7 to TRBJ2-7; D possibly corresponds to TRBD1 (5 bases). Germline CDR1 and CDR2: SSHAT and FNYEAQ (reference sequence). This CDR3 spans 15 amino acids. CDR3 loop: CASSLGPETDYEQYF. The CDR3 DNA reads TGTGCTAGCAGCTTAGGGCCAGAGACAGACTACGAGCAGTACTTC.

CDR3 coding DNA: TGCGCCAGCAGAATCTCGAACACTGAAGCTTTCTTT. This translates into CASRISNTEAFF. The chain is built from TRBV5-1 and TRBJ1-1; no clear D gene. The germline V gene has CDR1 SGHRS and CDR2 YFSETQ. The CDR3 sequence is 12 residues long. V gave up 5 bases and J gave up 1 base, with 6 bases separating them.